These 25 T cell receptor beta chains originate from one sample sequenced in a study of blood T cell repertoires in COVID-19. Clones were read by immunoSEQ multiplex PCR, and TCRdb kept only the in-frame ones, dropping some. Among about 300,000 clones listed, 70% to 90% were seen once. The sequencing input was peripheral blood. These receptors all come from a man aged 18 to 30 who had recovered from COVID-19.

The chain has TRBV7-2 and TRBJ2-1, with TRBD2 as a possible D gene (5 bases). Germline CDR1 and CDR2: SGHTA and FQGNSA. This CDR3 is built from 15 residues. V dropped 5 bases and J dropped 0 bases, with 11 bases sitting between them. The CDR3 spells CASSEDGLSYNEQFF. The CDR3 DNA is TGTGCCAGCAGCGAGGACGGACTCTCCTACAATGAGCAGTTCTTC.

The rearrangement links TRBV5-1 to TRBJ2-7; the D is unclear. In germline, CDR1 is SGHRS, CDR2 YFSETQ. The V end lost 0 bases, the J end lost 0 bases, and 10 bases lay between the germline ends. The CDR3 sequence is 15 residues long. In nucleotides, the CDR3 is TGCGCCAGCAGCTTGGTTCCAGGCGTCTCCTACGAGCAGTACTTC. Its protein product is CASSLVPGVSYEQYF.

This clone has a handful of counts. The CDR3 nucleotides read TGCGCCAGCGCAACGGGACAGGCCACAGATACGCAGTATTTT. Its protein product is CASATGQATDTQYF. The chain couples TRBV10-1 to TRBJ2-3; 8 positions match TRBD1. Unmatched junction bases numbered 6, after V lost 8 bases and J lost 2 bases. There are 14 residues in the CDR3. Per germline, CDR1 WNHNN and CDR2 SYGVQD (reference sequence).

The chain is built from TRBV12-3 or TRBV12-4 and TRBJ1-2, with D possibly being TRBD1 (6 bases). The V and J ends lost 1 base and 7 bases respectively, with 10 bases between them. This CDR3 is 13 amino acids long. The CDR3 coding sequence is TGTGCCAGCAGTTTAGACAGGGTCCCTGGCTACACCTTC. This translates into CASSLDRVPGYTF.

The chain has TRBV7-6 and TRBJ2-3; D is ambiguous. Germline CDR1 and CDR2: SGHVS and FNYEAQ. V gave up 5 bases and J gave up 0 bases, with 12 bases separating them. CDR3 size: 15 residues. CDR3 in DNA: TGTGCCAGCAGCCCCCTTGGAGTTAGCACAGATACGCAGTATTTT. Amino acids: CASSPLGVSTDTQYF.

CDR3: CASSIGQGHYGYTF. DNA of the CDR3: TGTGCCAGTAGTATTGGACAGGGCCACTATGGCTACACCTTC. The chain couples TRBV19 to TRBJ1-2; 8 bases map to TRBD1. Trimming took 3 bases from V and 3 from J; bases not matched to a gene: 3. The CDR3 spans 14 residues. Germline V lookup: CDR1 LNHDA, CDR2 SQIVND (reference sequence).

V is TRBV27 and J is TRBJ2-5; 8 bases map to TRBD1. The junction had 4 bases not matched to a gene; V was cut back by 3 bases and J by 7 bases. The CDR3 covers 13 residues. Germline loops: CDR1 MNHEY, CDR2 SMNVEV (reference sequence). This CDR3 is CASSFGGTGTQYF. In nucleotides, the CDR3 is TGTGCCAGCAGTTTTGGCGGGACAGGGACCCAGTACTTC.

The gene calls are TRBV29-1 and TRBJ1-1; no firm D call. The CDR3 loop spans 14 amino acids. Germline values: CDR1 SQVTM, CDR2 ANQGSEA. Trimming left V 4 bases short and J 0 bases short, with 12 bases between. The chain's CDR3 is CSVGRVEMNTEAFF. CDR3 bases: TGCAGCGTTGGGCGGGTCGAGATGAACACTGAAGCTTTCTTT. Together with reference TRBV29-1 and TRBJ1-1, the CDR3 gives the full variable domain: SAVISQKPSRDICQRGTSLTIQCQVDSQVTMMFWYRQQPGQSLTLIATANQGSEATYESGFVIDKFPISRPNLTFSTLTVSNMSPEDSSIYLCSVGRVEMNTEAFFGQGTRLTVV.

The chain is built from TRBV29-1 and TRBJ1-1; TRBD1 aligns across 7 bases. Germline CDR1 reads SQVTM; CDR2 reads ANQGSEA. CDR3 size: 14 residues. J was trimmed by 0 bases and V by 4 bases; bases with no gene match: 5. The CDR3 coding sequence is TGCAGCGTTGTAGGGGGGACAGTGAACACTGAAGCTTTCTTT. Translated, it gives CSVVGGTVNTEAFF.

This sequence joins TRBV3-1 (or the pseudogene TRBV3-2) and TRBJ2-3, with 7 bases identical to TRBD2. Germline CDR1 and CDR2: LGHDT and YNNKEL (reference sequence). The CDR3 covers 15 residues. V trimming: 4 bases; J trimming: 5 bases; junction bases outside the gene matches: 9. CDR3 protein: CASSPPGLGIDTQYF. Written as DNA, the CDR3 is TGTGCCAGCAGCCCCCCCGGACTAGGCATAGATACGCAGTATTTT.

The V gene is TRBV5-1, the J gene TRBJ1-1; a weak D match, TRBD1 (5 bases). In germline, CDR1 is SGHRS, CDR2 YFSETQ. V was shortened by 4 bases and J by 2 bases, with 12 bases between the two germline ends. The CDR3 length is 14 residues. The CDR3 sequence: CASSTQGLNTEAFF. The CDR3, as DNA: TGCGCCAGCAGCACGCAGGGTCTTAACACTGAAGCTTTCTTT.

In the case of this clone: The junction shows a germline mismatch at one end, possibly a read error. This chain uses TRBV27 with TRBJ2-1; D is undetermined. The germline V gene encodes CDR1 MNHEY and CDR2 SMNVEV (reference sequence). The CDR3 loop spans 13 amino acids. DNA of the CDR3: TGTGCCAGCGCCCCAGACTCCTTCAATGAGCAGTTCTTC. Translating it yields CASAPDSFNEQFF.

The gene calls are TRBV19 and TRBJ1-1, with a weak D call TRBD1 (6 bases). This CDR3 contains 13 residues. The V gene's germline CDR1 is LNHDA and CDR2 SQIVND (reference sequence). With 5 bases removed from V and 3 bases from J, the gap between germline ends came to 10 bases. The CDR3 loop reads CASSVQGDTEAFF. Here the CDR3 DNA reads TGTGCCAGTAGTGTACAGGGTGACACTGAAGCTTTCTTT.

This clone came up once. The V gene is TRBV21-1, the J gene TRBJ1-5; the table's D call TRBD1 went unverified against the DNA. TRBV21-1 is flagged as a pseudogene. The CDR3 loop spans 15 amino acids. CDR3 region: CASSKGRGRNQPQHF. The CDR3 DNA is TGTGCCAGCAGCAAGGGCAGGGGGCGGAATCAGCCCCAGCATTTT.

This chain uses TRBV20-1 with TRBJ2-1, with 11 nucleotides matching TRBD2. V lost 3 bases and J lost 5; bases outside the gene matches: 9. The CDR3 contains 16 residues. Germline CDR1 DFQATT, CDR2 SNEGSKA (reference sequence). In nucleotides, the CDR3 is TGCAGTGCTAGTGGTCCTAGCGGGGGGCTTCACAATGAGCAGTTCTTC. It yields the protein CSASGPSGGLHNEQFF.

The chain joins TRBV24-1 to TRBJ1-2, with D tentatively TRBD1 (6 bases). Germline values: CDR1 KGHDR, CDR2 SFDVKD. V gave up 4 bases and J gave up 7 bases, with 12 bases separating them. This CDR3 region has 13 residues. CDR3 region: CATSDKQGIGYTF. As DNA, the CDR3 is TGTGCCACCAGTGACAAACAGGGAATTGGCTACACCTTC.

The chain carries TRBV10-3 and TRBJ2-1, with TRBD1 identical over 7 bases. The CDR3 is 15 residues long. The germline V gene has CDR1 ENHRY and CDR2 SYGVKD. J was trimmed by 8 bases and V by 3 bases; bases with no gene match: 10. CDR3: CAISDRTGETYEQFF. Here the CDR3 DNA reads TGTGCCATCAGTGATCGTACAGGGGAGACGTATGAGCAGTTCTTC.

The rearrangement links TRBV19 to TRBJ2-5; D is possibly TRBD2 (5 bases). Trimming took off 6 bases at V and 2 bases at J, with 13 bases between the two ends. Germline lookup yields CDR1 LNHDA and CDR2 SQIVND (reference sequence). This CDR3 contains 14 residues. CDR3 DNA sequence: TGTGCCAGTAGAGTAGCGCTGGGGCAAGAGACCCAGTACTTC. It encodes CASRVALGQETQYF.

The chain has TRBV6-5 and TRBJ1-4; D gene uncertain. The ends were cut back, 0 bases at V and 8 bases at J, with 13 bases in the middle. This CDR3 is built from 15 residues. Germline V CDR1 and CDR2: MNHEY, SVGAGI. CDR3 in DNA: TGTGCCAGCAGTTACTCGCCGGGGATAGGGGAAAAACTGTTTTTT. Its protein product is CASSYSPGIGEKLFF.

V and J are TRBV6-5 and TRBJ2-7, with 11 bases that match TRBD1. Germline V gene sequence: CDR1 MNHEY, CDR2 SVGAGI. There are 16 residues in the CDR3. With 2 bases clipped from V and 2 bases from J, the junction kept 5 bases outside the gene matches. The CDR3 nucleotides read TGTGCCAGCAGTTACACCGGGACAGGGGGAGCCTACGAGCAGTACTTC. It yields the protein CASSYTGTGGAYEQYF.

This clone was counted once. V gene TRBV6-2 or TRBV6-3 combines with J gene TRBJ1-1; TRBD1 matches 7 bases. The CDR3 contains 13 residues. Germline CDR1 is MNHEY and CDR2 is SVGEGT. Trimming took 4 bases from V and 6 from J; bases not matched to a gene: 5. The CDR3 nucleotides are TGTGCCAGCAGTTCCTGGGACAGCCCTGAAGCTTTCTTT. Its protein is CASSSWDSPEAFF.

This clone was seen a single time. This chain joins TRBV6-2 or TRBV6-3 and TRBJ2-1; 7 bases agree with TRBD2. This CDR3 contains 15 residues. After removal of 2 bases from V and 2 bases from J, the junction contained 3 bases not matched to a gene. CDR1 and CDR2 from the germline V gene are MNHEY and SVGEGT. CDR3 protein: CASSYRLAAYNEQFF. The CDR3 coding sequence is TGTGCCAGCAGTTACCGGCTAGCGGCCTACAATGAGCAGTTCTTC.

J is TRBJ2-7 and V is TRBV13; D is undetermined. Trimming pared 0 bases from V and 0 bases from J, leaving 6 bases between. This CDR3 comprises 14 residues. CDR1 PRHDT and CDR2 FYEKMQ come from the germline V gene (reference sequence). In DNA form, the CDR3 reads TGTGCCAGCAGCTTAGGCCGACACTCCTACGAGCAGTACTTC. Residues: CASSLGRHSYEQYF.

The chain combines TRBV6-1 with TRBJ2-5, with unresolved D. This CDR3 has 16 amino acids. Trimming stripped 0 bases from V and 5 bases from J, with 16 bases between. The germline V gene has CDR1 MNHNS and CDR2 SASEGT. The CDR3 region is CASSEARYDLEETQYF. DNA for the CDR3: TGTGCCAGCAGTGAAGCCCGCTACGACCTGGAGGAGACCCAGTACTTC.

The rearrangement joins TRBV25-1 to TRBJ2-3; a possible D gene is TRBD1 (6 bases). The germline V and J ends were trimmed by 6 bases and 4 bases, with 11 bases remaining between them. This CDR3 is built from 13 residues. In germline, CDR1 is MGHDK, CDR2 SYGVNS. CDR3 sequence reads: CASSIQGADTQYF. The CDR3, as DNA: TGTGCCAGCAGCATACAGGGTGCAGATACGCAGTATTTT.